This entry lists 29 T cell receptor beta chains sequenced from one sample in a study of T cell responses to AZD1222 COVID-19 vaccine. Sequenced by immunoSEQ multiplex PCR; TCRdb stores in-frame clones only, minus some. Among tens of thousands of clones listed, 80% to 90% were seen once. Material: peripheral blood, obtained on day 0 of AZD1222 vaccination. The receptors shown here come from an adult in good health.

This clone has only a few counts. This chain connects TRBV2 to TRBJ1-5; 7 bases align to TRBD1. CDR3 size: 16 residues. The junction had 6 bases not matched to a gene; V was cut back by 1 base and J by 3 bases. Germline CDR1 SNHLY, CDR2 FYNNEI. The CDR3 sequence: CASSEETGTLNQPQHF. The CDR3 DNA is TGTGCCAGCAGTGAAGAGACAGGGACCCTCAATCAGCCCCAGCATTTT.

The table lists this clone with a count of one. The chain's CDR3 is CATSPTGGATDTQYF. The CDR3 DNA reads as TGTGCCACCAGTCCGACGGGGGGGGCCACAGATACGCAGTATTTT. The genes are TRBV24-1 and TRBJ2-3; 8 bases map to TRBD2. Germline CDR1 and CDR2: KGHDR and SFDVKD. The CDR3 has 15 amino acids. The V and J ends lost 6 bases and 2 bases, in that order; junction bases with no gene match: 6.

The genes are TRBV5-8 and TRBJ2-7, with TRBD2 matching 8 bases. The CDR3 is 13 amino acids. Germline V gene sequence: CDR1 SGHTS, CDR2 YDEGEE. Unmatched junction bases numbered 4, after V lost 4 bases and J lost 4 bases. DNA for the CDR3: TGTGCCAGCAGCCGGGAGGGGGTGTACGAGCAGTACTTC. It yields the protein CASSREGVYEQYF.

J is TRBJ2-4 and V is TRBV7-9, with D unclear. The germline gives CDR1 SEHNR, CDR2 FQNEAQ (reference sequence). V lost 5 bases and J 6 bases, leaving 8 bases between the germline ends. This CDR3 is 12 amino acids long. The CDR3 DNA reads TGTGCCAGCAGCCCGGCCGGAAACATTCAGTACTTC. It yields the protein CASSPAGNIQYF.

The chain joins TRBV5-1 to TRBJ1-4; the D is unclear. The CDR3 totals 15 residues. CDR1 and CDR2 from the germline V gene are SGHRS and YFSETQ. Trimming cost V 0 bases and J 5 bases, with 11 bases left between them. DNA for the CDR3: TGCGCCAGCAGCTTGGACGGGCAGGAGAATGAAAAACTGTTTTTT. As protein: CASSLDGQENEKLFF.

V gene TRBV12-3 or TRBV12-4 combines with J gene TRBJ2-1; tentative D call: TRBD1 (6 bases). This CDR3 contains 13 residues. Trimming shortened V by 7 bases and J by 3 bases, and 10 bases separated the two germline ends. The CDR3 sequence: CASTRDNYNEQFF. The CDR3 bases are TGTGCCAGCACCAGGGACAACTACAATGAGCAGTTCTTC.

The V gene is TRBV5-8, the J gene TRBJ1-5; weak D call: TRBD1 (6 bases). Germline V gives CDR1 SGHTS, CDR2 YDEGEE. The germline V and J ends were trimmed by 1 base and 0 bases, with 14 bases remaining between them. The CDR3 length is 17 residues. The CDR3 protein is CASSLPDRLYSNQPQHF. CDR3 in DNA: TGTGCCAGCAGCTTGCCGGACAGACTTTATAGCAATCAGCCCCAGCATTTT.

The J gene is TRBJ2-1, the V gene TRBV5-1; TRBD1 might be the D (6 bases). This CDR3 contains 17 residues. V was cut by 4 bases and J by 3 bases, with 20 bases left in between. Looked up from germline, CDR1 is SGHRS and CDR2 is YFSETQ. The chain's CDR3 is CASSPGSGTTFYNEQFF. The CDR3 DNA reads TGCGCCAGCAGCCCCGGGTCCGGGACAACCTTCTACAATGAGCAGTTCTTC.

The gene calls are TRBV14 and TRBJ2-7; D possibly corresponds to TRBD1 (5 bases). The CDR3 has 14 amino acids. The V and J ends lost 7 bases and 2 bases respectively, with 15 bases between them. Germline loops: CDR1 SGHDN, CDR2 FVKESK. The CDR3 loop reads CASKYGQGAYEQYF. As DNA, the CDR3 is TGTGCCAGCAAGTATGGGCAGGGTGCCTACGAGCAGTACTTC.

The chain couples TRBV5-6 to TRBJ1-2; D unresolved. Trimming left V 0 bases short and J 4 bases short, with 7 bases between. CDR1 SGHDT and CDR2 YYEEEE come from the germline V gene. The CDR3 contains 13 residues. The CDR3 nucleotides read TGTGCCAGCAGCTTGGCGGGATTCTATGGCTACACCTTC. Amino acid sequence: CASSLAGFYGYTF.

Worth noting for this clone: This sample includes further DNA sequences coding for the same CDR3. The J gene is TRBJ2-7, the V gene TRBV5-4; 9 nucleotides align to TRBD1. The germline V gene has CDR1 SGHNT and CDR2 YYREEE (reference sequence). J lost 3 bases, V lost 0 bases, and 1 base had no gene match. This CDR3 spans 14 amino acids. The CDR3 loop reads CASSLGQGVYEQYF. CDR3 nucleotide sequence: TGTGCCAGCAGCTTGGGACAGGGGGTCTACGAGCAGTACTTC. The variable domain in full, with the rest retrieved from reference TRBV5-4 and TRBJ2-7, is ETGVTQSPTHLIKTRGQQVTLRCSSQSGHNTVSWYQQALGQGPQFIFQYYREEENGRGNFPPRFSGLQFPNYSSELNVNALELDDSALYLCASSLGQGVYEQYFGPGTRLTVT.

The chain recombines TRBV5-1 with TRBJ1-1; D ambiguous. Trimming took 1 base from V and 1 from J, leaving 8 bases between them. This CDR3 is built from 14 residues. The V gene's germline CDR1 is SGHRS and CDR2 YFSETQ. The CDR3 protein is CASSLRIPNTEAFF. As DNA, the CDR3 is TGCGCCAGCAGCTTGCGCATTCCGAACACTGAAGCTTTCTTT.

The chain joins TRBV19 to TRBJ2-7, with TRBD1 matching over 10 bases. The CDR3 is made up of 16 amino acids. Germline CDR1 and CDR2: LNHDA and SQIVND (reference sequence). The junction had 14 bases not matched to a gene; V was cut back by 6 bases and J by 6 bases. The CDR3 region is CASSYRRGTGDTEQYF. CDR3 sequence (DNA): TGTGCCAGTAGCTACCGCCGGGGGACAGGGGACACCGAGCAGTACTTC. The variable domain in full, completed from reference TRBV19 and TRBJ2-7, reads DGGITQSPKYLFRKEGQNVTLSCEQNLNHDAMYWYRQDPGQGLRLIYYSQIVNDFQKGDIAEGYSVSREKKESFPLTVTSAQKNPTAFYLCASSYRRGTGDTEQYFGPGTRLTVT.

The chain links TRBV2 to TRBJ2-5; D possibly corresponds to TRBD1 (6 bases). Per germline, CDR1 SNHLY and CDR2 FYNNEI. Between the trimmed V and J ends, which lost 4 bases and 9 bases, there was a span of 12 bases. The CDR3 has 12 residues. The CDR3 is CASSAEGVAQYF. In DNA, the CDR3 is TGTGCCAGCAGTGCCGAGGGGGTGGCCCAGTACTTC.

CDR3 bases: TGTGCCAGCAGCCCCCGACAGGCATACACAGATACGCAGTATTTT. It yields the protein CASSPRQAYTDTQYF. V is TRBV5-6 and J is TRBJ2-3; perhaps TRBD1 as D (6 bases). The germline V gene has CDR1 SGHDT and CDR2 YYEEEE. The CDR3 sequence is 15 residues long. V gave up 4 bases and J gave up 2 bases, with 14 bases separating them.

The genes are TRBV10-2 and TRBJ2-7; 9 bases map to TRBD1. CDR1 and CDR2 (germline): WSHSY, SAAADI. J gave up 5 bases and V 11 bases, and 7 bases lay outside the gene matches. The CDR3 runs to 12 residues. CDR3 region: CAAGDRVNEQYF. In DNA, the CDR3 is TGCGCCGCAGGGGACAGGGTCAACGAGCAGTACTTC.

The gene calls are TRBV15 and TRBJ1-1; 8 positions match TRBD1. CDR3 size: 13 residues. Germline V gene data show CDR1 as LNHNV and CDR2 as YYDKDF (reference sequence). The junction had 4 bases not matched to a gene; V was cut back by 4 bases and J by 6 bases. The CDR3 DNA reads TGTGCCACCAGCAAGCAGGGGGCTGCTGAAGCTTTCTTT. It codes for CATSKQGAAEAFF.

This chain joins TRBV5-1 and TRBJ2-2; unclear D gene. Germline CDR1 is SGHRS and CDR2 is YFSETQ. The V gene lost 0 bases and the J gene lost 1 base, with 4 bases spanning the gap. The CDR3 runs 14 residues. CDR3 in amino acids: CASSLARNTGELFF. The CDR3 DNA sequence: TGCGCCAGCAGCTTGGCACGGAACACCGGGGAGCTGTTTTTT.

The chain recombines TRBV3-1 (or the pseudogene TRBV3-2) with TRBJ1-1; 8 bases line up with TRBD1. Germline values: CDR1 LGHDT, CDR2 YNNKEL (reference sequence). Losses at the gene ends were 5 bases for V and 8 bases for J; bases not matched to a gene: 7. The CDR3 runs to 13 residues. CDR3 in DNA: TGTGCCAGCAGCAGGACAGGGATCGCCGAAGCTTTCTTT. As protein: CASSRTGIAEAFF.

The chain combines TRBV27 with TRBJ1-6, with D perhaps TRBD1 (6 bases). Per the germline V gene, CDR1 is MNHEY and CDR2 is SMNVEV (reference sequence). The V and J ends lost 3 bases and 9 bases respectively, with 12 bases between them. The CDR3 covers 14 residues. CDR3 in DNA: TGTGCCAGCAGTTTGACGGCAGGGGCTTCACCCCTCCACTTT. Its protein product is CASSLTAGASPLHF.

As for this clone: The junction does not match germline at one end; this may be a read error. V gene TRBV19 combines with J gene TRBJ2-3; 10 nucleotides line up with TRBD2. This CDR3 has 15 residues. Germline values: CDR1 LNHDA, CDR2 SQIVND (reference sequence). The CDR3 DNA is TGTGCCAGTAGCATAGGACTAGCGGACACAGATACGCAGTATTTT. It is translated as CASSIGLADTDTQYF.

A word on this clone: A junction boundary mismatches the germline segment, possibly from a read error. The chain combines TRBV4-1 with TRBJ1-5, with unresolved D. This CDR3 is built from 15 residues. Germline V lookup: CDR1 MGHRA, CDR2 YSYEKL. CDR3 DNA: TGCGCCAGCAGCCAAGCGGGGTTGAGCACTCAGCCCCAGCATTTT. Protein product: CASSQAGLSTQPQHF.

V usage is TRBV10-3 and J usage is TRBJ1-5; D not resolved. The V and J ends lost 2 bases and 0 bases respectively, with 8 bases between them. This CDR3 has 15 residues. Per the germline V gene, CDR1 is ENHRY and CDR2 is SYGVKD. The CDR3 sequence is CAISERGYSNQPQHF. In nucleotides, the CDR3 is TGTGCCATCAGTGAGCGGGGTTATAGCAATCAGCCCCAGCATTTT.

The chain uses TRBV6-5 and TRBJ2-2, with D possibly TRBD1 on 6 matching bases. Trimming removed 0 bases at V and 7 bases at J, with 9 bases between. Germline CDR1 is MNHEY and CDR2 is SVGAGI. The CDR3 has 14 residues. The CDR3 loop is CASSYSWGRGELFF. CDR3 coding DNA: TGTGCCAGCAGTTACTCATGGGGGCGCGGGGAGCTGTTTTTT.

This clone was counted once. This chain's CDR3 is CSASRGGQPQHF. DNA for the CDR3: TGCAGTGCTAGTAGGGGTGGCCAGCCCCAGCATTTT. The J gene is TRBJ1-5, the V gene TRBV20-1; D might be TRBD1 (5 bases). The CDR3 loop spans 12 amino acids. Trimming took off 3 bases at V and 7 bases at J, with 10 bases between the two ends. The germline V gene has CDR1 DFQATT and CDR2 SNEGSKA (reference sequence).

Here the CDR3 DNA reads TGCGCCAGCAGCCAAGAGGGACAGAACTATGGCTACACCTTC. Its protein product is CASSQEGQNYGYTF. This chain connects TRBV4-1 to TRBJ1-2, with 7 bases aligning to TRBD1. J gave up 2 bases and V 0 bases, and 0 bases lay outside the gene matches. The CDR3 loop spans 14 amino acids. Germline V CDR1 and CDR2: MGHRA, YSYEKL.

The chain links TRBV19 to TRBJ1-4; the D is unclear. V was cut by 3 bases and J by 6 bases, with 14 bases left in between. CDR3 length equals 15 residues. Germline CDR1 LNHDA, CDR2 SQIVND (reference sequence). The CDR3, as DNA: TGTGCCAGTAGTATCGTGACGGCTGGGGATGAAAAACTGTTTTTT. Protein: CASSIVTAGDEKLFF.

This chain joins TRBV19 and TRBJ2-7; 10 bases align to TRBD1. With V trimmed by 7 bases and J by 3 bases, 9 bases remained unmatched. The CDR3 loop spans 15 amino acids. CDR1 is LNHDA, CDR2 SQIVND, per germline (reference sequence). CDR3: CASTPGTGVSYEQYF. CDR3 DNA: TGTGCCAGTACCCCCGGGACAGGGGTTAGCTACGAGCAGTACTTC.

V gene TRBV15 combines with J gene TRBJ2-1, with 11 bases matching TRBD2. The CDR3 consists of 15 residues. Trimming removed 5 bases from V and 6 bases from J; junction bases left unmatched: 6. Germline lookup yields CDR1 LNHNV and CDR2 YYDKDF (reference sequence). CDR3 in amino acids: CATSGLLAGANEQFF. CDR3 DNA: TGTGCCACCAGCGGTTTACTAGCGGGGGCCAATGAGCAGTTCTTC.